The rows below give T cell receptor beta chains drawn from one sample of a study of T cells in Graves' hyperthyroidism and ophthalmopathy. TCRdb re-called the multiplex PCR reads through MiXCR, storing one row per CDR3 protein. The data show about 400,000 distinct CDR3 sequences, with 15% to 19% seen just once and around 7% held by the top ten. The sample taken for sequencing was blood. These receptors came from a woman younger than 35 with Graves' hyperthyroidism. The CDR3 runs from the conserved cysteine through the conserved F or W. A D gene is named only where the DNA matches it firmly. Rows give clone size only sometimes, using once, few, many, or a class for an expanded clone.

v_call	j_call	clone_size	d_call	cdr3_nt	cdr3_aa
TRBV7-6	TRBJ2-6	-	-	TGTGCCAGCAGCTTAGCGAAAGAGAGCTCTGGGGCCAACGTCCTGACTTTC	CASSLAKESSGANVLTF
TRBV10-2	TRBJ2-2	-	-	TGCGCCAGCAGTGTCCCAGGGAACGGGGAGCTGTTTTTT	CASSVPGNGELFF
TRBV5-1	TRBJ1-5	many	-	TGCGCCAGCAGCTTGGGGGGGGGAAGCAATCAGCCCCAGCATTTT	CASSLGGGSNQPQHF
TRBV3-1	TRBJ2-3	few	-	TGTGCCAGCAGCCAAGAAACGCCCACAGATACGCAGTATTTT	CASSQETPTDTQYF
TRBV5-5	TRBJ1-4	many	-	TGTGCCAGCAGCTTGTCAGGGTCTAATGAAAAACTGTTTTTT	CASSLSGSNEKLFF
TRBV6-5	TRBJ2-3	-	TRBD2	TGTGCCAGCAGTTACCCCTCCAGCGGGGCAAACACAGATACGCAGTATTTT	CASSYPSSGANTDTQYF
TRBV2	TRBJ1-4	many	-	TGTGCCAGCAGTGAATCAAGACATCAAGAAAAACTGTTTTTT	CASSESRHQEKLFF
TRBV5-8	TRBJ1-5	-	TRBD1	TGTGCCAGCAATCCGCCGGGACAGGGTTATAGCAATCAGCCCCAGCATTTT	CASNPPGQGYSNQPQHF
TRBV11-3	TRBJ2-3	few	TRBD2	TGTGCCAGCAGCTCGGAGCCCGGGGGACTAGCCTTCGATACGCAGTATTTT	CASSSEPGGLAFDTQYF
TRBV12-3/TRBV12-4	TRBJ1-4	many	-	TGTGCCAGCAGCCACGGGGAGGAAAAACTGTTTTTT	CASSHGEEKLFF
TRBV20-1	TRBJ2-7	-	TRBD2	TGCAGTGCTGGTAGGGGACTAGCGGTCTCCTACGAGCAGTACTTC	CSAGRGLAVSYEQYF
TRBV6-1	TRBJ2-7	many	-	TGTGCCAGCAGTGAAGAGGAGGGTACAGGGGCCCAAGAGCAGTACTTC	CASSEEEGTGAQEQYF
TRBV24-1	TRBJ1-5	many	TRBD1	TGTGCCACCAGTGATCGACAGGGGCATAGCAATCAGCCCCAGCATTTT	CATSDRQGHSNQPQHF
TRBV6-6	TRBJ2-7	-	TRBD2	TGTGCCAGCAGTTACTCGAGCGGGGGGTACGAGCAGTACTTC	CASSYSSGGYEQYF
TRBV7-9	TRBJ2-1	-	-	TGTGCCAGCAGCTTAATCGGCGGGGAGGACAATGAGCAGTTCTTC	CASSLIGGEDNEQFF
TRBV6-2/TRBV6-3	TRBJ1-2	many	-	TGTGCCAGCAGTTACGGGTCTGCGCGGAGACTCTATGGCTACACCTTC	CASSYGSARRLYGYTF
TRBV13	TRBJ1-4	many	-	TGTGCCAGCAGCGCCCGACAGGATCCGGATGAAAAACTGTTTTTT	CASSARQDPDEKLFF
TRBV20-1	TRBJ1-4	many	TRBD1	TGCAGTGCTAAACTTCCGGGACAGGGGGCTCCTGCAACTAATGAAAAACTGTTTTTT	CSAKLPGQGAPATNEKLFF
TRBV5-1	TRBJ2-5	many	TRBD2	TGCGCCAGCAGCTTGGAGGGTAGCGGGGAAGAGACCCAGTACTTC	CASSLEGSGEETQYF
TRBV27	TRBJ1-2	many	TRBD1	TGTGCCAGCAGTTTATTTACCCCGGACAGGGTAAACTATGGCTACACCTTC	CASSLFTPDRVNYGYTF
TRBV9	TRBJ2-3	many	-	TGTGCCAGCAGCGCGGACAGCACAGATACGCAGTATTTT	CASSADSTDTQYF
TRBV5-4	TRBJ2-7	-	-	TGTGCCAGCAGCTTCGGGAGCCGAGGCTACGAGCAGTACTTC	CASSFGSRGYEQYF
TRBV6-5	TRBJ2-7	-	TRBD2	TGTGCCAGCAGTTACGGTCTAGCGGGGACCTACGAGCAGTACTTC	CASSYGLAGTYEQYF
TRBV19	TRBJ2-7	many	-	TGTGCCAGTAGGACTTCCTGGACCGCAGCCTACGAGCAGTACTTC	CASRTSWTAAYEQYF
TRBV9	TRBJ1-6	-	-	TGTGCCAGCAGCGCCGGGCAGGCTCTTAATTCACCCCTCCACTTT	CASSAGQALNSPLHF
TRBV3-1	TRBJ2-1	few	-	TGTGCCAGCAGCCAGTATAATGGGGAGGTTGGACCGGCGTTCTTC	CASSQYNGEVGPAFF
TRBV15	TRBJ2-7	many	TRBD2	TGTGCCACCAGCAACCTGGGGGGGGTTTACGAGCAGTACTTC	CATSNLGGVYEQYF
TRBV18	TRBJ2-5	many	-	TGTGCCAGCTCACCACCGAGTGAGGAGCGGTCCCAAGAGACCCAGTACTTC	CASSPPSEERSQETQYF
TRBV15	TRBJ1-2	many	-	TGTGCCACCAGCAGAGACAAGGGGAGCTATGGCTACACCTTC	CATSRDKGSYGYTF
TRBV18	TRBJ2-7	many	-	TGTGCCAGCTCACCAGGAGAGGGTAGCGAGCAGTACTTC	CASSPGEGSEQYF
TRBV28	TRBJ2-1	-	TRBD2	TGTGCCAGCAGTCCAAGAAAACGGACTAGCGGGGGGGATGCCTACAATGAGCAGTTCTTC	CASSPRKRTSGGDAYNEQFF
TRBV30	TRBJ1-5	many	-	TGTGCCTGGAGTGGACAGCAGAATCAGCCCCAGCATTTT	CAWSGQQNQPQHF
TRBV20-1	TRBJ2-1	many	TRBD2	TGCAGTGCTATATTACTAGCGGGGAATGAGCAGTTCTTC	CSAILLAGNEQFF
TRBV3-1	TRBJ2-1	many	-	TGTGCCAGCAGCCAAGCCGGGAGCTCCTACAATGAGCAGTTCTTC	CASSQAGSSYNEQFF
TRBV29-1	TRBJ1-1	many	-	TGCAGCGTTGACAGAATGAACACTGAAGCTTTCTTT	CSVDRMNTEAFF
TRBV19	TRBJ1-4	few	TRBD1	TGTGCCAGTAGTACGGGGACAGGGGGAAATGAAAAACTGTTTTTT	CASSTGTGGNEKLFF
TRBV5-1	TRBJ1-4	many	-	TGCGCCAGCAGCCTCCAAGACAGTGGAAATGAAAAACTGTTTTTT	CASSLQDSGNEKLFF
TRBV6-1	TRBJ1-2	many	-	TGTGCCAGCAGCCCCGGGGCGTCGTACTATGGCTACACCTTC	CASSPGASYYGYTF
TRBV2	TRBJ2-2	many	-	TGTGCCAGCAGTGACCCGACGGGCACCGGGGAGCTGTTTTTT	CASSDPTGTGELFF
TRBV4-1	TRBJ1-1	many	TRBD1	TGCGCCAGCAGAGCTTGGGGGACAGGGGGAGGCGGGAACACTGAAGCTTTCTTT	CASRAWGTGGGGNTEAFF
TRBV3-1	TRBJ1-4	many	-	TGTGCCAGCAGCCAATACCCCGACCGAAGGGGGGAAAAACTGTTTTTT	CASSQYPDRRGEKLFF